This T cell receptor (beta chain) was recovered during a study of CD8+CD57+ T cells in acquired aplastic anemia (dated by TCRdb to the late 2010s). About the investigation overall: DNA extracted from sorted CD4+ and CD8+ cells had a mean of 3.2 ug, with a range of roughly 0.17 to 30 ug. CD8+CD57+ expansion was defined as a frequency above the mean frequency observed in healthy subjects.

CDR1 SGHVS and CDR2 FNYEAQ are derived from the germline V gene. V is pruned by 3 bases and J by 4 bases, leaving 5 bases of the junction without a gene match. The CDR3 holds 15 amino acids from the cysteine to the phenylalanine. The only DNA kept is the CDR3, 45 bases in frame from the first base. Genomic DNA was used as template for profiling of TCR beta VDJ combinations and CDR3 sequences. An Illumina HiSeq 2000 was the platform used for TCR repertoire sequencing. The original pipeline was this. Repertoires were assessed using TRBV/TRBJ rearrangement plots, CDR3 size and DJ length profiles, and Simpson's diversity index. The immunodominant clone was defined as the most abundant DNA sequence in deep sequencing data. CDR3 amino acid sequences were checked for sharing between subjects and were compared against published repertoires and the VDJdb database. The raw public data were reprocessed by TCRdb itself: fastp quality trimming at Q25, MiXCR clonotype calling, in-frame beta chains only. Rows are combined by CDR3 protein, so each entry shows the most common genes and DNA. TCRdb's processing, not the authors', yielded these V and J calls. In this sample the table shows 150,000 to 200,000 distinct CDR3 sequences, around 48% of which occur a single time. The top ten clonotypes cover around 1% of the sample.

The patients picked for sequencing were ones in whom flow cytometry had shown an expansion of CD8+CD57+ cells. Severe acquired aplastic anemia was diagnosed in all patients according to International Study of Aplastic Anemia and Agranulocytosis and Camitta criteria. Patients had received no therapy at the time of blood sampling. TCR repertoires of sorted CD4+ and CD8+ blood T cells from severe aplastic anemia patients and healthy subjects were deep-sequenced in the study. Patients were enrolled in the USA under clinicaltrials.gov protocols 00001620, 01623167, 00001397, 00071045, 00081523 and 00961064. Ficoll-Paque density gradient centrifugation was used to isolate peripheral blood mononuclear cells. Before DNA extraction, CD4+ and CD8+ T cells were sorted with FACS or magnetic beads. As to this clonotype: Its binding antigen is unknown. Nothing much larger sits one base from this clone, and base qualities are not available.

The study at large found these results: CD8+ Simpson's diversity did not differ significantly between patients and healthy controls (P=0.060). Although 25 to 30 CD8+ CDR3 sequences were shared by patients and controls, these sequences appeared highly expressed in patients and within the immunodominant clones of patients.

The chain is assembled from TRBV7-6 and TRBJ2-7; the central 11 bases match TRBD2. The TCR sequence derives from a human donor with aplastic anemia. Material: sorted CD4+, CD8+, or CD8+CD57+ T cells (not recorded which) from PBMCs. The CDR3 protein sequence reads: CASSLGASGGYEQYF. The DNA is as follows: TGTGCCAGCAGCTTGGGGGCTAGCGGGGGGTACGAGCAGTACTTC.